The 25 T cell receptor beta chains below come from one sample, sequenced in a study of post-analysis software for immune sequencing data. Study-wide findings and caveats: Five TRBV segments were more frequent in patients than controls; TRBV5-6, TRBV5-1 and TRBV20-1 belonged to this group.

What these receptors recognize is not known. TCR beta cDNA libraries had unique molecular identifiers. TCRdb re-analysed the PCR reads in MiXCR, keeping a single row per CDR3 protein. The sample lists a few hundred thousand distinct CDR3 sequences, 36% occurring once. Sequencing input: blood. These receptor sequences come from a girl under 18 with multiple sclerosis.

There are a few counts of this clonotype. The rearrangement links TRBV28 to TRBJ1-1; D call uncertain. V lost 2 bases to trimming and J lost 4 bases, with 17 bases between them. Germline CDR1 is MDHEN and CDR2 is SYDVKM. There are 16 residues in the CDR3. CDR3 nucleotides: TGTGCCAGCAGTTTACCCCTCGGCAGGTTGAGCACTGAAGCTTTCTTT. It yields the protein CASSLPLGRLSTEAFF.

This clonotype was seen a few times. This chain connects TRBV27 to TRBJ2-3; tentatively, D is TRBD2 (6 bases). The germline V and J ends were trimmed by 6 bases and 2 bases, with 12 bases remaining between them. Germline V lookup: CDR1 MNHEY, CDR2 SMNVEV (reference sequence). The CDR3 covers 14 residues. This CDR3 reads CASSGGWLTDTQYF. DNA for the CDR3: TGTGCCAGCAGCGGGGGATGGCTCACAGATACGCAGTATTTT.

The rearrangement joins TRBV11-1 to TRBJ1-2; D remains ambiguous. Germline CDR1 SGHAT, CDR2 FQDESV (reference sequence). The ends were cut back, 1 base at V and 3 bases at J, with 6 bases in the middle. This CDR3 has 13 amino acids. This CDR3 is CASSLGTDYGYTF. CDR3 in DNA: TGTGCCAGCAGCTTAGGCACGGACTATGGCTACACCTTC.

Ten or more counts support this clonotype. The chain couples TRBV6-5 to TRBJ2-5, with a possible D match to TRBD2 (6 bases). Germline V gene sequence: CDR1 MNHEY, CDR2 SVGAGI. Trimming left V 0 bases short and J 5 bases short, with 16 bases between. The CDR3 totals 16 residues. CDR3 sequence: CASSYSWRESRETQYF. Written as DNA, the CDR3 is TGTGCCAGCAGTTACTCCTGGAGGGAGTCACGGGAGACCCAGTACTTC.

This clonotype was seen only a few times. The rearrangement uses TRBV30 and TRBJ2-1, with TRBD2 matching over 13 bases. The V segment lost 3 bases and the J segment 8 bases; nucleotides outside the gene matches: 4. CDR1 is GTSNPN and CDR2 is SVGIG in the germline V gene (reference sequence). The CDR3 runs to 14 residues. The CDR3 nucleotides read TGTGCCTGGAGGGCGGGACTAGCGGGACATGAGCAGTTCTTC. It yields the protein CAWRAGLAGHEQFF.

Worth noting for this clonotype: A read error may produce the germline difference seen at one junction end. The V and J genes are TRBV5-5 and TRBJ1-6; 8 bases line up with TRBD1. The CDR3 has 17 amino acids. The germline V gene encodes CDR1 SGHKS and CDR2 YYEKEE (reference sequence). CDR3 in DNA: TGTGCCAGCAGCCCGGGGGACAGGAGCTCCTATAATTCAACCCTCCACTTT. Translating it yields CASSPGDRSSYNSTLHF.

Remarks on this clonotype: A much larger clone differs from this one at a single base, so this may be a read error. The chain employs TRBV28 and TRBJ2-3; TRBD2 agrees at 7 bases. This CDR3 is built from 15 residues. From germline, CDR1 is MDHEN and CDR2 SYDVKM. The CDR3 here is CASIRGVHSTDAQYF. The CDR3 coding sequence is TGTGCCAGCATCCGGGGGGTCCATAGCACAGATGCGCAGTATTTT.

This clonotype was detected many times. V and J are TRBV7-9 and TRBJ2-5; D is ambiguous. This CDR3 has 16 residues. The V gene's germline CDR1 is SEHNR and CDR2 FQNEAQ (reference sequence). Trimming shortened V by 7 bases and J by 7 bases, and 25 bases separated the two germline ends. The CDR3 DNA sequence: TGTGCCAGCACCATGGACGGCCCGCCCGCCCCAGGGACCCAGTACTTC. It is translated as CASTMDGPPAPGTQYF.

The chain has TRBV24-1 and TRBJ2-1; 15 bases align to TRBD2. With V trimmed by 1 base and J by 1 base, 7 bases remained unmatched. The CDR3 length is 20 residues. Germline CDR1 is KGHDR and CDR2 is SFDVKD. The CDR3 DNA sequence: TGTGCCACCAGTGATTTCCCCGGACTAGCGGGGGGGCCATCCTACAATGAGCAGTTCTTC. Its translation is CATSDFPGLAGGPSYNEQFF.

This clonotype was detected ten times or more. The V gene is TRBV5-8, the J gene TRBJ1-1; D possibly corresponds to TRBD1 (6 bases). Germline values: CDR1 SGHTS, CDR2 YDEGEE. V was clipped by 4 bases and J by 1 base, with 11 bases between them. The CDR3 covers 14 residues. The CDR3 sequence: CASSPDSKNTEAFF. In nucleotides, the CDR3 is TGTGCCAGCAGCCCGGACAGCAAGAACACTGAAGCTTTCTTT. Using reference TRBV5-8 and TRBJ1-1 for the parts outside the CDR3, the full variable domain is EAGVTQSPTHLIKTRGQQATLRCSPISGHTSVYWYQQALGLGLQFLLWYDEGEERNRGNFPPRFSGRQFPNYSSELNVNALELEDSALYLCASSPDSKNTEAFFGQGTRLTVV.

In its sample, this clonotype was seen a few times. Being one base from a much bigger clone, this may be a read error. This chain connects TRBV5-5 to TRBJ2-7, with 10 bases lining up with TRBD1. Trimming took 3 bases from V and 2 from J; bases not matched to a gene: 2. Germline V CDR1 and CDR2: SGHKS, YYEKEE (reference sequence). The CDR3 is 14 residues long. The CDR3 DNA is TGTGCCAGCAGCTGCGGACAGGGGGCCTACGAGCAGTACTTC. Amino acids: CASSCGQGAYEQYF.

This clonotype occurred many times. The V and J genes are TRBV29-1 and TRBJ2-2; 8 bases agree with TRBD2. J was trimmed by 3 bases and V by 4 bases; bases with no gene match: 4. Looked up from germline, CDR1 is SQVTM and CDR2 is ANQGSEA. The CDR3 is 14 residues long. CDR3: CSVAGGLYTGELFF. CDR3 nucleotides: TGCAGCGTTGCGGGGGGGCTTTACACCGGGGAGCTGTTTTTT.

The chain carries TRBV10-3 and TRBJ2-7; 8 positions agree with TRBD1. The germline V gene encodes CDR1 ENHRY and CDR2 SYGVKD. The CDR3 contains 16 residues. J was trimmed by 2 bases and V by 6 bases; bases with no gene match: 12. The CDR3 reads CAIRDGQGLAPYEQYF. DNA for the CDR3: TGTGCCATCAGGGACGGACAGGGCTTAGCTCCCTACGAGCAGTACTTC.

As regards this clonotype: A much larger clonotype is one base distant, so this may be a read error. V usage is TRBV15 and J usage is TRBJ2-1, with D tentatively TRBD1 or TRBD2 (5 bases each). The CDR3 contains 12 residues. Germline V CDR1 and CDR2: LNHNV, YYDKDF (reference sequence). Trimming stripped 0 bases from V and 10 bases from J, with 7 bases between. The CDR3 bases are TGTGCCACCAGCAGAGATAGGGACGAGCAGTTCTTC. It specifies CATSRDRDEQFF.

With respect to this clonotype: A much bigger clone sits one base away, suggesting this may be a read error. This chain links TRBV6-1 with TRBJ1-5; D is ambiguous. The V gene's germline CDR1 is MNHNS and CDR2 SASEGT. The CDR3 is 15 amino acids. CDR3 nucleotides: TGTGCCGGCAGTGAATCCGGGATTAGCAATCAGCCCCAGCATTTT. Encoded protein: CAGSESGISNQPQHF.

J is TRBJ1-4 and V is TRBV19; D remains unclear. CDR3 length: 15 residues. The V end lost 7 bases, the J end lost 0 bases, and 12 bases lay between the germline ends. From germline, CDR1 is LNHDA and CDR2 SQIVND (reference sequence). The CDR3 DNA follows: TGTGCCAGTACTTTCCTGGGCCCAACTAATGAAAAACTGTTTTTT. Protein sequence: CASTFLGPTNEKLFF.

This clonotype has more than one count but fewer than ten. V usage is TRBV6-6 and J usage is TRBJ1-1; TRBD1 aligns across 8 bases. Germline-derived CDR1 and CDR2 are MNHNY and SVGAGI (reference sequence). V gave up 0 bases and J gave up 3 bases; unmatched junction bases: 6. This CDR3 spans 16 amino acids. For the CDR3, the DNA is TGTGCCAGCAGTTACTCGACCAGGGGGCGGTACACTGAAGCTTTCTTT. Amino acid sequence: CASSYSTRGRYTEAFF.

Regarding this clonotype: This sequence may be a read error, since a much larger clone differs from it by one base. The chain recombines TRBV21-1 with TRBJ2-1; TRBD2 was called by the table and not checked on the DNA. TRBV21-1 is given as a pseudogene. CDR3 length: 17 residues. The CDR3 DNA follows: TGTACCAGCGGCCCATCCCCCCGGGGGGCCATCTTCAATGAGCAGTTCTTC. Translated, it gives CTSGPSPRGAIFNEQFF.

This clonotype was seen more than once but under ten times. The J gene is TRBJ1-1, the V gene TRBV3-1, with 7 bases matching TRBD1. Germline V gene lookup returns CDR1 LGHDT and CDR2 YNNKEL (reference sequence). Germline trimming cut 4 bases from V and 4 bases from J; bases unmatched to any gene: 6. The CDR3 totals 14 residues. CDR3 sequence reads: CASSRQGGGTEAFF. The CDR3 DNA reads as TGTGCCAGCAGCCGGCAGGGGGGGGGCACTGAAGCTTTCTTT.

This clonotype came up many times. DNA of the CDR3: TGTGCCAGCAGTGTCAACAGGAATACAGATACGCAGTATTTT. The encoded protein is CASSVNRNTDTQYF. The J gene is TRBJ2-3, the V gene TRBV6-1; D may be TRBD1 (5 bases). V gave up 4 bases and J gave up 3 bases, with 11 bases separating them. Germline CDR1 and CDR2: MNHNS and SASEGT. This CDR3 spans 14 amino acids.

About this clonotype itself: A much larger clone differs by one base, so this may be a read error. The DNA for the CDR3 is TGTGCCAGCAGTTCCACCTGGGGACTAGCGGGACGGAGTCAAGAGACCCAGTACTTC. Residues: CASSSTWGLAGRSQETQYF. V gene TRBV28 combines with J gene TRBJ2-4; 13 bases map to TRBD2. The J call may not be correct, given that the DNA end is closer to TRBJ2-5. Germline-derived CDR1 and CDR2 are MDHEN and SYDVKM. CDR3 size: 19 residues.

The V gene is TRBV5-1, the J gene TRBJ1-2; D is ambiguous. Per germline, CDR1 SGHRS and CDR2 YFSETQ. This CDR3 is built from 15 residues. V lost 1 base to trimming and J lost 4 bases, with 14 bases between them. CDR3 residues: CASSLTADAIYGYTF. The CDR3 DNA reads as TGCGCCAGCAGCTTGACAGCCGATGCTATCTATGGCTACACCTTC. Variable domain in full (rest from reference TRBV5-1 and TRBJ1-2): KAGVTQTPRYLIKTRGQQVTLSCSPISGHRSVSWYQQTPGQGLQFLFEYFSETQRNKGNFPGRFSGRQFSNSRSEMNVSTLELGDSALYLCASSLTADAIYGYTFGSGTRLTVV.

This clonotype has ten or more counts. The rearrangement links TRBV6-1 to TRBJ1-5; 9 bases are shared with TRBD1. Germline V gene lookup returns CDR1 MNHNS and CDR2 SASEGT. With V trimmed by 4 bases and J by 7 bases, 5 bases remained unmatched. This CDR3 region has 14 residues. The CDR3 loop reads CASSVETGGQPQHF. The CDR3 bases are TGTGCCAGCAGTGTCGAGACAGGGGGACAGCCCCAGCATTTT.

This clonotype was counted ten times or more. The chain combines TRBV20-1 with TRBJ2-3; 10 bases line up with TRBD2. CDR3 length equals 16 residues. The V segment lost 0 bases and the J segment 6 bases; nucleotides outside the gene matches: 9. Germline V gene sequence: CDR1 DFQATT, CDR2 SNEGSKA (reference sequence). The CDR3 nucleotides read TGCAGTGCTAGAGACCTCCTAGCGGGAGCTTTCGATACGCAGTATTTT. It codes for CSARDLLAGAFDTQYF.

The rearrangement joins TRBV5-1 to TRBJ1-3; 8 nucleotides line up with TRBD1. Unmatched junction bases numbered 4, after V lost 4 bases and J lost 4 bases. The CDR3 has 14 residues. The germline gives CDR1 SGHRS, CDR2 YFSETQ. CDR3: CASSPGTGGNTIYF. In DNA form, the CDR3 reads TGCGCCAGCAGCCCCGGGACAGGAGGAAACACCATATATTTT.